The 24 T cell receptor beta chains in this list originate from one sample, sequenced in a study of shared clonotypes between healthy human individuals. Clones were sequenced by immunoSEQ multiplex PCR, and TCRdb holds only the in-frame ones, with some missing. In the table there are about 600,000 clones, roughly 79% of which are singletons. The sample consisted of PBMCs. All receptors come from a middle-aged woman in good health. Some clones in this sample may be carry-over from other donors' samples.

The chain links TRBV9 to TRBJ1-3, with D unclear. Germline-derived CDR1 and CDR2 are SGDLS and YYNGEE. This CDR3 region has 18 residues. Between the trimmed V and J ends, which lost 0 bases and 0 bases, there was a span of 16 bases. DNA for the CDR3: TGTGCCAGCAGCGTAGGCAACCGCCAAGCCAGCTCTGGAAACACCATATATTTT. Residues: CASSVGNRQASSGNTIYF.

Notes on this clone: The sample contains more than one DNA sequence encoding this CDR3. This chain uses TRBV5-1 with TRBJ1-1; D might be TRBD1 (5 bases). CDR3 length: 14 amino acids. V shed 0 bases and J shed 2 bases, with 8 bases lying between them. Germline loops: CDR1 SGHRS, CDR2 YFSETQ. The CDR3 reads CASSLVGGNTEAFF. The DNA of the CDR3 is TGCGCCAGCAGCTTGGTGGGGGGAAACACTGAAGCTTTCTTT.

The V gene is TRBV19, the J gene TRBJ1-2, with TRBD1 matching 8 bases. V shed 4 bases and J 6 bases; nucleotides not matched to a gene: 10. Germline V gene lookup returns CDR1 LNHDA and CDR2 SQIVND (reference sequence). The CDR3 consists of 15 residues. CDR3 residues: CASSTGQGGLHGYTF. In DNA, the CDR3 is TGTGCCAGTAGTACCGGACAGGGAGGGTTACATGGCTACACCTTC.

The chain recombines TRBV10-3 with TRBJ2-2; 8 nucleotides align to TRBD2. The germline V gene has CDR1 ENHRY and CDR2 SYGVKD. J gave up 2 bases and V 10 bases, and 9 bases lay outside the gene matches. This CDR3 region has 15 residues. CDR3 in DNA: TGTGCCACCGGACGGGAGGGTTACAACACCGGGGAGCTGTTTTTT. Protein product: CATGREGYNTGELFF.

V and J are TRBV2 and TRBJ2-2; D may correspond to TRBD1 or TRBD2 (5 bases each). Looked up from germline, CDR1 is SNHLY and CDR2 is FYNNEI. V was cut by 8 bases and J by 0 bases, with 10 bases left in between. The CDR3 covers 14 residues. The CDR3 nucleotides read TGTGCCAGCGTCAGGGACCCGAACACCGGGGAGCTGTTTTTT. This codes for CASVRDPNTGELFF. The variable domain in full, completed from reference TRBV2 and TRBJ2-2, reads EPEVTQTPSHQVTQMGQEVILRCVPISNHLYFYWYRQILGQKVEFLVSFYNNEISEKSEIFDDQFSVERPDGSNFTLKIRSTKLEDSAMYFCASVRDPNTGELFFGEGSRLTVL.

V gene TRBV10-3 combines with J gene TRBJ2-3, with 16 bases lining up with TRBD2. CDR1 and CDR2 from the germline V gene are ENHRY and SYGVKD. V was clipped by 8 bases and J by 0 bases; unmatched bases: 5. This CDR3 region has 17 residues. CDR3 DNA: TGTGCCATCGGGGGACTAGCGGGAGGGTCGAGCACAGATACGCAGTATTTT. This codes for CAIGGLAGGSSTDTQYF.

This clone was recorded a few times. The J gene is TRBJ2-7, the V gene TRBV27, with 9 nucleotides matching TRBD1. The V gene's germline CDR1 is MNHEY and CDR2 SMNVEV (reference sequence). This CDR3 contains 17 residues. Germline trimming cut 3 bases from V and 0 bases from J; bases unmatched to any gene: 9. The CDR3 loop reads CASSFSMGQGNSYEQYF. CDR3 DNA sequence: TGTGCCAGCAGTTTCTCCATGGGACAGGGTAACTCCTACGAGCAGTACTTC.

The chain links TRBV7-3 to TRBJ1-1; D gene uncertain. Germline CDR1 reads SGHTA; CDR2 reads FQGTGA. The CDR3 is 14 residues long. The V end was cut by 2 bases, the J end by 1 base, with 8 bases between. The CDR3 DNA is TGTGCCAGCAGCTTACGGGGATGGAACACTGAAGCTTTCTTT. It translates to CASSLRGWNTEAFF.

The chain employs TRBV5-1 and TRBJ1-2, with TRBD1 identical over 7 bases. V gave up 4 bases and J gave up 0 bases; unmatched junction bases: 3. The CDR3 has 14 amino acids. Germline V lookup: CDR1 SGHRS, CDR2 YFSETQ. This chain's CDR3 is CASSEGTANYGYTF. In nucleotides, the CDR3 is TGCGCCAGCAGCGAAGGGACAGCTAACTATGGCTACACCTTC. Based on the CDR3 plus reference TRBV5-1 and TRBJ1-2, the full variable domain is KAGVTQTPRYLIKTRGQQVTLSCSPISGHRSVSWYQQTPGQGLQFLFEYFSETQRNKGNFPGRFSGRQFSNSRSEMNVSTLELGDSALYLCASSEGTANYGYTFGSGTRLTVV.

This clone appeared a few times. The genes are TRBV19 and TRBJ1-1; tentative D call: TRBD1 (6 bases). Trimming took 3 bases from V and 0 from J, leaving 8 bases between them. CDR1 and CDR2 from the germline V gene are LNHDA and SQIVND (reference sequence). CDR3 length equals 14 residues. The CDR3 nucleotides are TGTGCCAGTAGTATGTGGACAGTGAACACTGAAGCTTTCTTT. It codes for CASSMWTVNTEAFF.

The chain combines TRBV5-5 with TRBJ1-2; tentative D call: TRBD1 (5 bases). Germline V gene data show CDR1 as SGHKS and CDR2 as YYEKEE (reference sequence). This CDR3 contains 13 residues. V lost 10 bases and J 6 bases, leaving 19 bases between the germline ends. The CDR3 nucleotides are TGTGCCTCCCAGGGTGCGGGCTGGAATGGCTACACCTTC. It translates to CASQGAGWNGYTF.

This sequence joins TRBV19 and TRBJ1-5; tentative D call: TRBD1 (5 bases). The CDR3 loop spans 15 amino acids. CDR1 and CDR2 (germline): LNHDA, SQIVND (reference sequence). The V and J ends lost 3 bases and 7 bases respectively, with 16 bases between them. CDR3 region: CASSIGREGEQPQHF. The CDR3 nucleotides read TGTGCCAGTAGTATTGGCAGGGAGGGAGAACAGCCCCAGCATTTT. The variable domain in full, with the rest retrieved from reference TRBV19 and TRBJ1-5, is DGGITQSPKYLFRKEGQNVTLSCEQNLNHDAMYWYRQDPGQGLRLIYYSQIVNDFQKGDIAEGYSVSREKKESFPLTVTSAQKNPTAFYLCASSIGREGEQPQHFGDGTRLSIL.

About this clone: A much larger clone sits a single nucleotide away, making a read error possible. The chain couples TRBV10-2 to TRBJ1-1, with D possibly being TRBD1 (5 bases). The CDR3 runs to 13 residues. The germline V gene has CDR1 WSHSY and CDR2 SAAADI. CDR3 in DNA: TGCGTCAGCGGTTCAGGGTATACCACTGAAGCTTTCTTT. It yields the protein CVSGSGYTTEAFF.

The chain uses TRBV7-2 and TRBJ2-3, with 7 bases matching TRBD2. This CDR3 has 16 residues. CDR1 SGHTA and CDR2 FQGNSA come from the germline V gene. Losses at the gene ends were 4 bases for V and 3 bases for J; bases not matched to a gene: 10. This chain's CDR3 is CASSSRSGRGTDTQYF. CDR3 coding DNA: TGTGCCAGCAGCTCTCGATCCGGGCGGGGGACAGATACGCAGTATTTT. Complete variable domain (other parts from reference TRBV7-2 and TRBJ2-3): GAGVSQSPSNKVTEKGKDVELRCDPISGHTALYWYRQSLGQGLEFLIYFQGNSAPDKSGLPSDRFSAERTGGSVSTLTIQRTQQEDSAVYLCASSSRSGRGTDTQYFGPGTRLTVL.

The V gene is TRBV30, the J gene TRBJ1-2; maybe TRBD1 (6 bases). Germline CDR1 and CDR2: GTSNPN and SVGIG (reference sequence). There are 14 residues in the CDR3. V was pared by 1 base and J by 2 bases, with 11 bases between. CDR3 DNA sequence: TGTGCCTGGAGTGGGGGGCTCGGGAACTATGGCTACACCTTC. Translated, it gives CAWSGGLGNYGYTF.

The gene calls are TRBV23-1 and TRBJ2-7; 7 bases fit TRBD1. TRBV23-1 is annotated as an ORF whose role is uncertain. The J segment lost 2 bases and the V segment lost 4 bases, leaving 5 bases of the junction unmatched. The length of the CDR3 is 14 residues. As DNA, the CDR3 is TGCGCCAGCAGTCGTGGACAGGAACCCTACGAGCAGTACTTC. It codes for CASSRGQEPYEQYF.

The chain is built from TRBV29-1 and TRBJ2-1; 14 positions agree with TRBD2. Germline CDR1 and CDR2: SQVTM and ANQGSEA. J gave up 3 bases and V 3 bases, and 13 bases lay outside the gene matches. The CDR3 extends over 19 amino acids. The DNA for the CDR3 is TGCAGCGTTGATGCCTGGGGGACTAGCGGGAGATTAGACTACAATGAGCAGTTCTTC. It is translated as CSVDAWGTSGRLDYNEQFF.

The chain links TRBV7-2 to TRBJ1-4, with a weak D call TRBD1 (6 bases). Germline V lookup: CDR1 SGHTA, CDR2 FQGNSA. CDR3 length: 14 amino acids. V was clipped by 5 bases and J by 4 bases, with 11 bases between them. DNA for the CDR3: TGTGCCAGCAGCCCCGGACAGAGTAATGAAAAACTGTTTTTT. Protein sequence: CASSPGQSNEKLFF.

The count of this clone is one. The V and J genes are TRBV5-1 and TRBJ2-3; D possibly corresponds to TRBD2 (6 bases). Germline V gene lookup returns CDR1 SGHRS and CDR2 YFSETQ. The V gene lost 2 bases and the J gene lost 0 bases, with 13 bases spanning the gap. The CDR3 sequence is 16 residues long. CDR3 nucleotide sequence: TGCGCCAGCAGCTTCGGTAGCGGAGCCAGCACAGATACGCAGTATTTT. Residues: CASSFGSGASTDTQYF.

This chain uses TRBV10-3 with TRBJ2-5; 8 bases agree with TRBD1. The J call may be faulty, since TRBJ2-7 better matches the DNA end. From germline, CDR1 is ENHRY and CDR2 SYGVKD. The CDR3 contains 17 residues. CDR3 DNA: TGTGCCATCAGCCCCACCGGTGGGCAGGGGGCGGCCTACGAGCAGTACTTC. Its protein product is CAISPTGGQGAAYEQYF.

The rearrangement uses TRBV27 and TRBJ2-7; TRBD2 matches 13 bases. The V and J ends lost 5 bases and 2 bases, in that order; junction bases with no gene match: 6. This CDR3 is 16 amino acids long. The germline V gene has CDR1 MNHEY and CDR2 SMNVEV (reference sequence). The CDR3 DNA reads TGTGCCAGCAGTCCCCTGGGACTAGCGGGAACCTACGAGCAGTACTTC. Its protein product is CASSPLGLAGTYEQYF.

The chain uses TRBV7-6 and TRBJ2-1; D is undetermined. V was cut by 3 bases and J by 9 bases, with 9 bases left in between. Per the germline V gene, CDR1 is SGHVS and CDR2 is FNYEAQ. The CDR3 runs 12 residues. Written as DNA, the CDR3 is TGTGCCAGCAGCTTTCCCGACGGTGAGCAGTTCTTC. Protein product: CASSFPDGEQFF.

This clone appeared once. The CDR3 loop is CASSNLQGFDEQYF. In DNA form, the CDR3 reads TGTGCCAGCAGCAACCTCCAGGGTTTCGACGAGCAGTACTTC. The chain couples TRBV7-2 to TRBJ2-7, with D perhaps matching TRBD1 (5 bases). The germline gives CDR1 SGHTA, CDR2 FQGNSA. Trimming took 5 bases from V and 5 from J, leaving 16 bases between them. The CDR3 covers 14 residues.

The chain carries TRBV9 and TRBJ2-5; 7 bases align to TRBD2. The J call is doubtful: the DNA matches TRBJ2-7 better. CDR1 SGDLS and CDR2 YYNGEE come from the germline V gene. This CDR3 region has 16 residues. CDR3 DNA: TGTGCCAGCAGCGTAGAAGTGGGAGGGAGCTCCTACGAGCAGTACTTC. This translates into CASSVEVGGSSYEQYF.